This TCR beta chain emerged from a study of PD-L1 blockade in urothelial cancer. In the study overall: Each patient had 0 to 3 earlier chemotherapy regimens. Broader study findings: Improved survival was predicted by pretreatment blood TCR clonality below the median.

Some clones are missing from TCRdb's copy, which holds only in-frame ones; the method was immunoSEQ multiplex PCR. This table holds about 74,000 clones, 85% to 90% found once. Germline V gives CDR1 MDHEN, CDR2 SYDVKM. This CDR3 contains 15 residues. V was pared by 8 bases and J by 4 bases, with 18 bases between. About this clone itself: Its antigen remains unknown.

Noted time point: pretreatment peripheral blood. The study collected 1 to 8 samples per patient, pretreatment and on-treatment. The rearrangement joins TRBV28 to TRBJ2-1; TRBD1 might be the D (8 bases). The sample was PBMCs, taken around atezolizumab (anti-PD-L1) treatment. This clonotype was sampled from a man aged 70 or older with urothelial cancer. CDR3 in amino acids: CASRGAGGSYNEQFF. Here the CDR3 DNA reads TGTGCCAGCCGGGGGGCAGGGGGCTCTTACAATGAGCAGTTCTTC. The full variable domain, its missing parts supplied by reference TRBV28 and TRBJ2-1, is DVKVTQSSRYLVKRTGEKVFLECVQDMDHENMFWYRQDPGLGLRLIYFSYDVKMKEKGDIPEGYSVSREKKERFSLILESASTNQTSMYLCASRGAGGSYNEQFFGPGTRLTVL.